This TCR beta chain was profiled in a study of human T cells and chemical hapten exposure. The time point denotes: patch test 1, 2 weeks after DPC sensitization. Treatment given: therapeutic diphenylcyclopropenone sensitization with weekly scalp DPC. Original analysis: Sample TCR totals centred on a median of approximately 96,000, ranging about 20,000 to 750,000. One entry per CDR3 protein, called by TCRdb with MiXCR from the RACE reads. For this entry, the V and J calls and clone size follow TCRdb and not the study's own pipeline. This sample has tens of thousands of distinct CDR3 sequences; over 9.5% occur once, and the top ten carry less than 2.5%. This clonotype was seen repeatedly, ten times or more. Its antigen is unknown. CDR3 length equals 14 residues. Unmatched junction bases numbered 5, after V lost 7 bases and J lost 2 bases. The germline gives CDR1 MNHEY, CDR2 SVGEGT. Overall study findings and caveats: Positive correlation was observed between PT1 expanded TCR counts and patch test score.

This receptor was identified in a man aged 40-49 years with alopecia areata. Some clones in this sample may be carry-over from other donors' samples. This chain joins TRBV6-2 or TRBV6-3 and TRBJ1-5, with 7 bases matching TRBD1. Specimen: whole blood, collected in connection with sensitization to the hapten diphenylcyclopropenone (DPC). As DNA, the CDR3 is TGTGCCAGCACCACCACAGGGGGCAATCAGCCCCAGCATTTT. It specifies CASTTTGGNQPQHF.